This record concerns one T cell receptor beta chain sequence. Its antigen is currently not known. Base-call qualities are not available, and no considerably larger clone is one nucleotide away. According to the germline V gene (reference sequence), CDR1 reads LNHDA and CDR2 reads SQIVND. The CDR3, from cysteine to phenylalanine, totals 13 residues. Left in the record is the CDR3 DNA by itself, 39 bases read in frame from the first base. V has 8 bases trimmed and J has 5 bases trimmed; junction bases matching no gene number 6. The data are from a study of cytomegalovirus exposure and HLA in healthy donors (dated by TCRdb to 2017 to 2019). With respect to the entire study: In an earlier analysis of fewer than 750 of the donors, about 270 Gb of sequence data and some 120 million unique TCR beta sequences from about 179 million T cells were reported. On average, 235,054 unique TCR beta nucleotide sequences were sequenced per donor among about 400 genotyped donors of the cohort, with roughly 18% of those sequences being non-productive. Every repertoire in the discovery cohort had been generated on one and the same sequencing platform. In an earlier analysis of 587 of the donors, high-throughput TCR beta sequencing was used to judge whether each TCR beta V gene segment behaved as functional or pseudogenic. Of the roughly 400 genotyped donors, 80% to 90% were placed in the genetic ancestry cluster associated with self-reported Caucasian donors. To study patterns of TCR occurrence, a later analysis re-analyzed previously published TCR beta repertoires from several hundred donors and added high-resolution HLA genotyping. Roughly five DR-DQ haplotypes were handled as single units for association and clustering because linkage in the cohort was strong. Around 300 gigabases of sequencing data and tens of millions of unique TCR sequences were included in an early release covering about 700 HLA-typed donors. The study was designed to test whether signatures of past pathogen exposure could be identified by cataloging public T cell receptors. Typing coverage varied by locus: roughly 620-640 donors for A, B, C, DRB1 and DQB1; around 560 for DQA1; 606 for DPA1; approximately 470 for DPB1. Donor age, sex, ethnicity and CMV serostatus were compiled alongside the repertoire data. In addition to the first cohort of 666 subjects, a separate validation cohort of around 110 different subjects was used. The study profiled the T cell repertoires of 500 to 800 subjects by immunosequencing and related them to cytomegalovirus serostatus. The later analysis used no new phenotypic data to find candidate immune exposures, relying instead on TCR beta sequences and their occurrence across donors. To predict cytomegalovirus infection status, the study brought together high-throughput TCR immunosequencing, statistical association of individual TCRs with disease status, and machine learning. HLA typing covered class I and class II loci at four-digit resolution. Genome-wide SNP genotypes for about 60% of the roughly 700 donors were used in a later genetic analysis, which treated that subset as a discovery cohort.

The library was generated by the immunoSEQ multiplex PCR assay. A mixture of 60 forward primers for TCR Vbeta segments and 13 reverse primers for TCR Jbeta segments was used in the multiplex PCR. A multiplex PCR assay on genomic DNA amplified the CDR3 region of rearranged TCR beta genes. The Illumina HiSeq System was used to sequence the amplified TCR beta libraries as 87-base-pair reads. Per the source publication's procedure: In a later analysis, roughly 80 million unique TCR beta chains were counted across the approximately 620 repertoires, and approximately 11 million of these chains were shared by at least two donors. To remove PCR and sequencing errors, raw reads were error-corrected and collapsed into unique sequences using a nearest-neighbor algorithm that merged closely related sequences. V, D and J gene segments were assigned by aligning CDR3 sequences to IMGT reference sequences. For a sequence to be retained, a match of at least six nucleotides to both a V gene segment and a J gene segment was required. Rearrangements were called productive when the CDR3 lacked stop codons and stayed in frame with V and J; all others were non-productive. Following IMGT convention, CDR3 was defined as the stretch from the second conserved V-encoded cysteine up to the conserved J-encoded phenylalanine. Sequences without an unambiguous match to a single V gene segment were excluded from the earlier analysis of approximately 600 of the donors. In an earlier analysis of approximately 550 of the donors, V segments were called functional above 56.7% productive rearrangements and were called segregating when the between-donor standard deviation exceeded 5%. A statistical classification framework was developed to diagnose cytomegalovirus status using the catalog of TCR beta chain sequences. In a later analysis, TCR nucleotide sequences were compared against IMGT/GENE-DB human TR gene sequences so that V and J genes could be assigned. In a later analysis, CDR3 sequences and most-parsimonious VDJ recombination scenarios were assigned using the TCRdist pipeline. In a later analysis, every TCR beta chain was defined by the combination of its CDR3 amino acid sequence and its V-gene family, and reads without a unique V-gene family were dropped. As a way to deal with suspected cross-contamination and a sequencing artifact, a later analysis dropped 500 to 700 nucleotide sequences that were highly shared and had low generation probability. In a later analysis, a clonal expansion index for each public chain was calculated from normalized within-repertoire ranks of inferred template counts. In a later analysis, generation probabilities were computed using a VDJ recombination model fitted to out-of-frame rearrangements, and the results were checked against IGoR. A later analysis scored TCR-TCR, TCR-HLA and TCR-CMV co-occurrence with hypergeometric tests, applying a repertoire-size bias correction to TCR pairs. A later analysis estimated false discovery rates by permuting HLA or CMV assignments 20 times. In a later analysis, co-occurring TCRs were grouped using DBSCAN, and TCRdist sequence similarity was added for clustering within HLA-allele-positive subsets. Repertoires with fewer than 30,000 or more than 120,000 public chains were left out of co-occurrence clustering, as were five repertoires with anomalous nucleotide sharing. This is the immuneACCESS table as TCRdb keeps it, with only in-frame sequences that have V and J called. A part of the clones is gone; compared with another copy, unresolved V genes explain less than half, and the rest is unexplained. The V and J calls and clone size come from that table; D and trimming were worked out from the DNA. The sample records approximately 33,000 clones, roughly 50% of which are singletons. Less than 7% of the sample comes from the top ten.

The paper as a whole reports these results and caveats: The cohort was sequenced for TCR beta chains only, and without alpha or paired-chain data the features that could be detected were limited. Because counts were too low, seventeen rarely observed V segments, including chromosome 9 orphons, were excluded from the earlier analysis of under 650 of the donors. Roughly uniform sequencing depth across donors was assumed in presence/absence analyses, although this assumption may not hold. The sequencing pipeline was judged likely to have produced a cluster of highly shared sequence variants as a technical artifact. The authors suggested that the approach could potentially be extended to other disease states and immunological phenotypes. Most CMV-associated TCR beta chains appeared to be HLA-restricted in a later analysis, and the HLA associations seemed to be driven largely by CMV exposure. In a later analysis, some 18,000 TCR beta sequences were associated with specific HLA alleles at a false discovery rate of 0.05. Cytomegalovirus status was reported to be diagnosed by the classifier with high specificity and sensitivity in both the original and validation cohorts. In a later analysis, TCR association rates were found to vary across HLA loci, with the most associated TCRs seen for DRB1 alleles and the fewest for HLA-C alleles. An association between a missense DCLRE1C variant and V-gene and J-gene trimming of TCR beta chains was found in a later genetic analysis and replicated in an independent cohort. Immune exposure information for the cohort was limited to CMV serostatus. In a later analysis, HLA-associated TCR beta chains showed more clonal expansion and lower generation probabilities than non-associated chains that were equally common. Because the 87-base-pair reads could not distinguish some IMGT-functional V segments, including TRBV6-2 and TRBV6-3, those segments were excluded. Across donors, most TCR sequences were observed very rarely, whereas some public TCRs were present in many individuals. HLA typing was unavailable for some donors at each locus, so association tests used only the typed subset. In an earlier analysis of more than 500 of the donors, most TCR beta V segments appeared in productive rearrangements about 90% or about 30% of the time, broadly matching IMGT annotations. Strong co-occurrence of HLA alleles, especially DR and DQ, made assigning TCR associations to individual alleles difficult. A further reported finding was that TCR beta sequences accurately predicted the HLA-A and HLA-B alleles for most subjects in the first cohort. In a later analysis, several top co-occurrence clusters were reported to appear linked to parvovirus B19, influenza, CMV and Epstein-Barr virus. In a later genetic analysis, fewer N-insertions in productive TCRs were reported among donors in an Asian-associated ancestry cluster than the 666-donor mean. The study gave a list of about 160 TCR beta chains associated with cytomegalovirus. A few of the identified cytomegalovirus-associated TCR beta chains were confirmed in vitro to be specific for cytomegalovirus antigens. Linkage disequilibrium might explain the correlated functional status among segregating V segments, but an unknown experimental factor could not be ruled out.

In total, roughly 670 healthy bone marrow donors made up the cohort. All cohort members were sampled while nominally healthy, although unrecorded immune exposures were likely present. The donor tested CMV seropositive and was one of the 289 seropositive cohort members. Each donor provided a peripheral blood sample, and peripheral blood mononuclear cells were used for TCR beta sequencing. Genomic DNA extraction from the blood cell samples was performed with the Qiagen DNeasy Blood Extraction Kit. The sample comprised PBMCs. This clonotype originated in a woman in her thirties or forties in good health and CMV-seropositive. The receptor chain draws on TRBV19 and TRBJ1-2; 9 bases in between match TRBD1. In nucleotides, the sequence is TGTGCCAGTTCCCGGGACAGGGTTTATGGCTACACCTTC. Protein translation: CASSRDRVYGYTF.